This entry features one T cell receptor beta chain sequence. This sample was included in a study of blood T cell repertoires in COVID-19. Study-wide context: There were acute and convalescent COVID-19 samples, and they came from the United States, Italy and Spain. The cDNA or gDNA used as material had been derived from T cells, B-cell-depleted T cells, or PBMCs.

Original processing methods: Counts of nucleated cells, estimated from reference gene primer amplification, were obtained. The protocol was immunoSEQ multiplex PCR, while the TCRdb copy is restricted to in-frame clones and leaves out a portion. V, J and clone size are those of that table, while D and trimming were read from the DNA. Here the sample spans some 260,000 clones, approximately 86% being singletons. Trimming took 0 bases from V and 7 from J, leaving 10 bases between them. The length of the CDR3 is 15 residues. From germline, CDR1 is SGHDN and CDR2 FVKESK. J is TRBJ1-6 and V is TRBV14, with a tentative D call TRBD1 (5 bases). The sample comprised peripheral blood. The sequence came from a woman aged 18-35 years with acute or convalescent COVID-19. The CDR3: CASSQDLRVNSPLHF. Written as DNA, the CDR3 is TGTGCCAGCAGCCAAGACCTCAGGGTGAATTCACCCCTCCACTTT.